This T cell receptor beta chain derives from a study of shared clonotypes between healthy human individuals. Findings of the study overall: Measured sharing among donors was expected to vary with sequencing depth.

Assay runs were performed at deep level. Method: immunoSEQ multiplex PCR; TCRdb's copy keeps in-frame clones and lacks some. The data show about 1 million clones, with approximately 80% seen just once and roughly 0.56% held by the top ten. Points on this clone: What it binds is unknown.

From germline, CDR1 is MDHEN and CDR2 SYDVKM. The CDR3 loop spans 15 amino acids. Trimming shortened V by 6 bases and J by 2 bases, and 14 bases separated the two germline ends. The sequenced material came from memory CD4+ T cells from PBMCs. Subset: CD45RA-negative fraction. This clonotype was obtained from a man between 18 and 35 years old in good health. Some clones in this sample may be carry-over from other donors' samples. This chain connects TRBV28 to TRBJ1-5, with D perhaps TRBD1 (5 bases). CDR3 DNA sequence: TGTGCCAGCAGACCGTGGGGCGGAGGCAATCAGCCCCAGCATTTT. This encodes CASRPWGGGNQPQHF.